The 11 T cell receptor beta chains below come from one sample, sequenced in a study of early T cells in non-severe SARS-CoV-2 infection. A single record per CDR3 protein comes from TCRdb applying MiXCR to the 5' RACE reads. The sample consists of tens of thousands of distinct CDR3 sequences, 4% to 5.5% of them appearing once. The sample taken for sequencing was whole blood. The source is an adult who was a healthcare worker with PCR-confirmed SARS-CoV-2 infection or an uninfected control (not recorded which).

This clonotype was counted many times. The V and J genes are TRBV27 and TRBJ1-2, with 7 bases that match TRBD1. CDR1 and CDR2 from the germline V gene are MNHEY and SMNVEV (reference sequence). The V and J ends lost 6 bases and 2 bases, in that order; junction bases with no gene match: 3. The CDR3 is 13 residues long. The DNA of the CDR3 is TGTGCCAGCAGAGGGACAGCGAACTATGGCTACACCTTC. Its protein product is CASRGTANYGYTF.

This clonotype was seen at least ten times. CDR3: CASSRYLPWDRASYEQYF. For the CDR3, the DNA is TGTGCCAGTAGCCGATACCTCCCGTGGGACAGGGCCTCCTACGAGCAGTACTTC. V gene TRBV19 combines with J gene TRBJ2-7, with 9 bases fitting TRBD1. V was clipped by 6 bases and J by 0 bases; unmatched bases: 15. CDR1 is LNHDA, CDR2 SQIVND, per germline (reference sequence). CDR3 length: 18 amino acids.

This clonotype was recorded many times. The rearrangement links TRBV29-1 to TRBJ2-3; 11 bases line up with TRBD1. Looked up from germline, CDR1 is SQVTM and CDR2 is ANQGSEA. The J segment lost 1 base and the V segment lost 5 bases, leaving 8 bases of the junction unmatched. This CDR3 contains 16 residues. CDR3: CSVTSGTGGGTDTQYF. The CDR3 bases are TGCAGCGTTACTTCCGGGACAGGGGGAGGCACAGATACGCAGTATTTT.

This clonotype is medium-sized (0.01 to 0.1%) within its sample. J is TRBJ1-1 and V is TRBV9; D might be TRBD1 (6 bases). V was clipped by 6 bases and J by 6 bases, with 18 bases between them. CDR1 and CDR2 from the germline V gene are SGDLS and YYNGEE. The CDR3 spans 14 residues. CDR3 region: CASTVDSRGPEAFF. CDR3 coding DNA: TGTGCCAGCACAGTGGACAGTCGGGGGCCTGAAGCTTTCTTT.

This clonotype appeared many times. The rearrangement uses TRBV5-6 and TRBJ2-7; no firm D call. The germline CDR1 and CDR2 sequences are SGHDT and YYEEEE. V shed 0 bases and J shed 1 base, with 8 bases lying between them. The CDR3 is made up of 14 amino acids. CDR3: CASSLGSQSYEQYF. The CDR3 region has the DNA TGTGCCAGCAGCTTGGGCAGCCAATCCTACGAGCAGTACTTC.

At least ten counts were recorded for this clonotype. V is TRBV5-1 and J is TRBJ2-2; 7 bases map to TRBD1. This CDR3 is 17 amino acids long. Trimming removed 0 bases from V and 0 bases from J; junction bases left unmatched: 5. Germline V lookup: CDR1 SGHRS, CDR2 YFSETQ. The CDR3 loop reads CASSLALGQANTGELFF. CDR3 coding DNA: TGCGCCAGCAGCTTGGCCCTAGGACAGGCGAACACCGGGGAGCTGTTTTTT.

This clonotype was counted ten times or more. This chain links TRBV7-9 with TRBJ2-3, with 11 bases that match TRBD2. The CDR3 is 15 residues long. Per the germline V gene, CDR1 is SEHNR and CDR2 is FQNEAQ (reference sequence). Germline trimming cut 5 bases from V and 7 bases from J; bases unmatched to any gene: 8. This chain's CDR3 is CASSPPTSGGNTQYF. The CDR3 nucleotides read TGTGCCAGCAGCCCGCCCACTAGCGGGGGAAATACGCAGTATTTT.

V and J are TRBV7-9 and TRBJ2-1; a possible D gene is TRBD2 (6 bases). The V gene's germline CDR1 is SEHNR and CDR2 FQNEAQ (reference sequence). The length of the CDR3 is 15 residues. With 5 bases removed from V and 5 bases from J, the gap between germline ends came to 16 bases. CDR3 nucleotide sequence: TGTGCCAGCAGCCAACCGGGACTTACAAACAATGAGCAGTTCTTC. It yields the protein CASSQPGLTNNEQFF. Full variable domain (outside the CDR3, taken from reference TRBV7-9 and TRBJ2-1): DTGVSQNPRHKITKRGQNVTFRCDPISEHNRLYWYRQTLGQGPEFLTYFQNEAQLEKSRLLSDRFSAERPKGSFSTLEIQRTEQGDSAMYLCASSQPGLTNNEQFFGPGTRLTVL.

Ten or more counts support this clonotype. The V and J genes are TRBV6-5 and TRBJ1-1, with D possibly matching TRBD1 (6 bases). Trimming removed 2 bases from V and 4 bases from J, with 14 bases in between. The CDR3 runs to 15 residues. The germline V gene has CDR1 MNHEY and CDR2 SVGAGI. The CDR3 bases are TGTGCCAGCAGTTACGGCAACAGGGAGGGCACTGAAGCTTTCTTT. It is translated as CASSYGNREGTEAFF.

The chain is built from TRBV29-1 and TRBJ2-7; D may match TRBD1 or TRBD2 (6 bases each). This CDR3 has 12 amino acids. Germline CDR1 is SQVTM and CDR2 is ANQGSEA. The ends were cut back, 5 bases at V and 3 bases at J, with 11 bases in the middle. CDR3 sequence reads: CSVIGGLYEQYF. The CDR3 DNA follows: TGCAGCGTTATAGGGGGGCTCTACGAGCAGTACTTC.

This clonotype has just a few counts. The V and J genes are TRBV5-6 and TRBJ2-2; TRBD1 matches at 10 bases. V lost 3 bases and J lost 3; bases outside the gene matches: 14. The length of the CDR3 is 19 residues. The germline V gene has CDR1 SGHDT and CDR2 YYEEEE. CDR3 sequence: CASSWNRDRGFSDTGELFF. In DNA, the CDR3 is TGTGCCAGCAGCTGGAACCGGGACAGGGGATTCTCGGACACCGGGGAGCTGTTTTTT.